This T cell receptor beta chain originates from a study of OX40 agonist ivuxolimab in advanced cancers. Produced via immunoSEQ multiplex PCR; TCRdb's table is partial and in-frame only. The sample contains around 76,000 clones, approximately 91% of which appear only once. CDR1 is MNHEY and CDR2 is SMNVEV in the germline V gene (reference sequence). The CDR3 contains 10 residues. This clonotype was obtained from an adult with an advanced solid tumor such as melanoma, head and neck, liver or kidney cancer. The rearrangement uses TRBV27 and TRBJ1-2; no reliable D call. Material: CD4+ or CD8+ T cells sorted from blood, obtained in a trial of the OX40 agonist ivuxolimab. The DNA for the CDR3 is TGTGCGGTGGGGTCTCATGGCTACACCTTC. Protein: CAVGSHGYTF.